The present entry profiles one T cell receptor beta chain with its context. Its antigen is unknown. The data belong to a study of T-cell memory formation after mild COVID-19. TCRdb reprocessed the 5' RACE reads via MiXCR and lists one record per CDR3 protein. The sample records about 400,000 distinct CDR3 sequences, about 15% being singletons. Study results and caveats: A subset of responding clones appeared in pre-infection memory, suggesting cross-reactive memory joined. A second wave of clones peaked on day 37, and their SARS-CoV-2 specificity went unconfirmed. Later expanders leaned CD4+, whereas day 15 to 85 contracting clones were balanced CD4/CD8.

CDR1 and CDR2 from the germline V gene are DFQATT and SNEGSKA (reference sequence). The J segment lost 4 bases and the V segment lost 3 bases, leaving 7 bases of the junction unmatched. CDR3 length equals 15 residues. This rearrangement joins TRBV20-1 to TRBJ2-1, with 9 bases fitting TRBD2. The source of this sequence is a young man who had mild COVID-19 (a few samples of this study predate the infection). Cell type and time point are not known. Input material: PBMCs or a T cell subset sorted from them (not recorded which). The CDR3 DNA reads TGCAGTGCTAGTGAAGCGGGGGGACCTTACAATGAGCAGTTCTTC. Its translation: CSASEAGGPYNEQFF.